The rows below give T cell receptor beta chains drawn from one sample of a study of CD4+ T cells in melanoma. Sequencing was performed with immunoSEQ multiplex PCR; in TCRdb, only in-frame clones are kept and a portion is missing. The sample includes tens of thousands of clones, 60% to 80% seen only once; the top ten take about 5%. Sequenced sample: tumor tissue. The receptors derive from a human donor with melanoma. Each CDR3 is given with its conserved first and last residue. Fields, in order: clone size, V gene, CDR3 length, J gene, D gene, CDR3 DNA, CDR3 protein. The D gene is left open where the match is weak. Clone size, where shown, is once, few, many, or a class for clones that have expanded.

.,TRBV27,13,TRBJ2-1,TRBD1,TGTGCCAGCAGCTTCCGGGACAGCAATGAGCAGTTCTTC,CASSFRDSNEQFF
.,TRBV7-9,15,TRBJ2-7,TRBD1,TGCGCCAGCAGCTTGACCTGGGACAGATACTACGAGCAGTACTTC,CASSLTWDRYYEQYF
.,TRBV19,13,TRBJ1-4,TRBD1,TGTGCCAGCGCGGGACAGCATAATGAAAAACTGTTTTTT,CASAGQHNEKLFF
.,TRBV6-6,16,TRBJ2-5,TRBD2,TGTGCCAGCAGTTACTCCCTAGCGGGGGGAGGGGGGACCCAGTACTTC,CASSYSLAGGGGTQYF
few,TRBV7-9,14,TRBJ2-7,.,TGTGCCAGCAGCTTAAACGGATTAAGCTACGAGCAGTACTTC,CASSLNGLSYEQYF
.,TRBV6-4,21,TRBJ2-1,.,TGTGCCAGCAGTGACTCGATGGTCACCCGGGGCGCATTCGGGCCCTACAATGAGCAGTTCTTC,CASSDSMVTRGAFGPYNEQFF
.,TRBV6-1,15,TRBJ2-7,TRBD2,TGTGCCAGCAGGGATCGGGAGGCCGGGCTCCACGAGCAGTACTTC,CASRDREAGLHEQYF
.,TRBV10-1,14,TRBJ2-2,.,TGCGCCAGCAGTAGGGGGGCCCGCACCGGGGAGCTGTTTTTT,CASSRGARTGELFF
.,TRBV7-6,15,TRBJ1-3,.,TGTGCCAGCAGCTTATCCTGGACGATAGGAAACACCATATATTTT,CASSLSWTIGNTIYF
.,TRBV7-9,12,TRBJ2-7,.,TGTGCCAGCAGCTTAGGTGGGGGCGAGCAGTACTTC,CASSLGGGEQYF
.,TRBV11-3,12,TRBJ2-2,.,TGTGCCAGCAGCTTGGGCCCCGGGGAGCTGTTTTTT,CASSLGPGELFF
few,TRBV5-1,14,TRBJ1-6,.,TGCGCCAGCAGCTCCGACAGTCGTAATTCACCCCTCCACTTT,CASSSDSRNSPLHF
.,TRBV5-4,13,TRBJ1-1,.,TGTGCCAGCAGCTCGCCGGGGAACACTGAAGCTTTCTTT,CASSSPGNTEAFF
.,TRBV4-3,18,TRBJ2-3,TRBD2,TGCGCCAGCAGCCAAGATCCTTCTGAGCGGGGGGGCAGAGATACGCAGTATTTT,CASSQDPSERGGRDTQYF
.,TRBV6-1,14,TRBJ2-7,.,TGTGCCAGCAGTGAAGCGCCGGGGTGGGGCGAGCAGTACTTC,CASSEAPGWGEQYF
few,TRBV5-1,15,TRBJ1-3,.,TGCGCCAGCAGTCTAAACGGAGACTCTGGAAACACCATATATTTT,CASSLNGDSGNTIYF
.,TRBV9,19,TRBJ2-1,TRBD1,TGTGCCAGCAGCGTAGGCACAGGGGGCCTCCTTCTTTCCTACAATGAGCAGTTCTTC,CASSVGTGGLLLSYNEQFF
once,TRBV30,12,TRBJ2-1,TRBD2,TGTGCCTGGAGTGTAGGGAGACTAGCCGAGTTCTTC,CAWSVGRLAEFF
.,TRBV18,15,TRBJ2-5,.,TGTGCCAGCTCACCACGGAATAGCGAGCAAGAGACCCAGTACTTC,CASSPRNSEQETQYF
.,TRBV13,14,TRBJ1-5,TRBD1,TGTGCCAGCAGCAAGGGACAGTCTAATCAGCCCCAGCATTTT,CASSKGQSNQPQHF
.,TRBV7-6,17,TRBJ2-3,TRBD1,TGTGCCAGCAGCTTACGGGTTCAGGGGGCGATGTCAGATACGCAGTATTTT,CASSLRVQGAMSDTQYF
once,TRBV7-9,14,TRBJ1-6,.,TGTGCCAGCAGCGCCGGACAGAGCAATTCACCCCTCCACTTT,CASSAGQSNSPLHF
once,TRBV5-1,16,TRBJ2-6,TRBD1,TGCGCCAGCAGCTGGACAGGAACGTCTGGGGCCAACGTCCTGACTTTC,CASSWTGTSGANVLTF
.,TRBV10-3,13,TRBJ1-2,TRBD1,TGTGCCACCTTCGGACAGGGGATATTTGGCTACACCTTC,CATFGQGIFGYTF
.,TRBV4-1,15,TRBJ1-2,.,TGCGCCAGCAGCCAAGATAGAAGGGGGAGCTATGGCTACACCTTC,CASSQDRRGSYGYTF
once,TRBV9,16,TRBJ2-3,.,TGTGCCAGCAGCTACGATCTTAGGGGGGGGGCACCTACGCAGTATTTT,CASSYDLRGGAPTQYF
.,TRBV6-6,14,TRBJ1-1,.,TGTGCCAGCAGTTACGGGGGGCTTGACACTGAAGCTTTCTTT,CASSYGGLDTEAFF
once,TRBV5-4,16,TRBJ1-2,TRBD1,TGTGCCAGCAGCTTGGGTGCAGGGGGAACCCGCTATGGCTACACCTTC,CASSLGAGGTRYGYTF
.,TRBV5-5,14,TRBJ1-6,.,TGTGCCAGCAGCTCGCAGCCCACCGACTCACCCCTCCACTTT,CASSSQPTDSPLHF
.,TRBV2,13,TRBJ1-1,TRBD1,TGTGCCAGCAGTGGAGAGGGACAGGTCCGGGCTTTCTTT,CASSGEGQVRAFF
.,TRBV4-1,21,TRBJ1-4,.,TGCGCCAGCAGCCACCCCCCAGGGTGGGCAGGGACGCCATCGGAAAATGAAAAACTGTTTTTT,CASSHPPGWAGTPSENEKLFF
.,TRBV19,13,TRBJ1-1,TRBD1,TGTGCCAGTAGTGTTGGACAGGGGGATTCGCCTTTCTTT,CASSVGQGDSPFF
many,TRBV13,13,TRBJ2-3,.,TGTGCCAGCAGCCCCACAAACACAGATACGCAGTATTTT,CASSPTNTDTQYF
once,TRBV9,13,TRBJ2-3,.,TGTGCCAGCAGCGCTTCTAGCACAGATACGCAGTATTTT,CASSASSTDTQYF
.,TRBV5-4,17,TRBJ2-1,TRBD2,TGTGCCAGCAGCCCTCCCCCTCCGGGGGGGACCTACAATGAGCAGTTCTTC,CASSPPPPGGTYNEQFF
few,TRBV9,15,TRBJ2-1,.,TGTGCCAGCAGCCCGTGGGCGGGGGCGATCAATGAGCAGTTCTTC,CASSPWAGAINEQFF
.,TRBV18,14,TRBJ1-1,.,TGTGCCAGCTCACCACCGGGCAGCTCAGTGGAAGCTTTCTTT,CASSPPGSSVEAFF
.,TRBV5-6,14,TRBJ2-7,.,TGTGCCAGCAGACCGATCCAGGGTATCGACGAGCAGTACTTC,CASRPIQGIDEQYF
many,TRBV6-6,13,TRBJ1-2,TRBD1,TGTGCCAGCAGTCTAGACAGGGTGGAAGGCTACACCTTC,CASSLDRVEGYTF
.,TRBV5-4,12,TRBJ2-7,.,TGTGCCAGCAGCTTGGTGTCCTACGAGCAGTACTTC,CASSLVSYEQYF
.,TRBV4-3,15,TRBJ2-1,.,TGCGCCAGCAGCTCGACTCCGGGAGTCTACAATGAGCAGTTCTTC,CASSSTPGVYNEQFF
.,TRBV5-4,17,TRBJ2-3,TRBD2,TGTGCCAGCAGCTTGGGACTAGCGGGGGCCCTCACAGATACGCAGTATTTT,CASSLGLAGALTDTQYF
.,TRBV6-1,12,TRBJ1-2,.,TGTGCCAGCAGAAGCCCTAACTATGGCTACACCTTC,CASRSPNYGYTF
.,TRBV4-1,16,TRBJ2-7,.,TGCGCCAGCAGCCAGCAAACCGGGACACCCGTCCTCGCGCAGTACTTC,CASSQQTGTPVLAQYF
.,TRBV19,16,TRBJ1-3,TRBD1,TGTGCCAGTATCAATACCAGGACAGGGACCGGAAACACCATATATTTT,CASINTRTGTGNTIYF
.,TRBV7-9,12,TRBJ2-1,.,TGTGCCAGCAGCTTACGAGGGGATGAGCAGTTCTTC,CASSLRGDEQFF
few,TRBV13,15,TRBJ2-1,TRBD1,TGTGCCAGCAGCCCCAACAGGGGGCGGCACAATGAGCAGTTCTTC,CASSPNRGRHNEQFF
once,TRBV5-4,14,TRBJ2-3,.,TGTGCCAGCAGACTTCAGGGAAACACAGATACGCAGTATTTT,CASRLQGNTDTQYF
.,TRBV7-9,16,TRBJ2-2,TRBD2,TGTGCCAGCAGCCCCGGACTAGCGGGGGGCCCCGGGGAGCTGTTTTTT,CASSPGLAGGPGELFF
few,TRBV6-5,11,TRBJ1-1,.,TGTGCCAGCAGGGCGAACACTGAAGCTTTCTTT,CASRANTEAFF
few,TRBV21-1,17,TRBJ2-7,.,TGTGCCAGCAGCAAAGAGGTGTCCCAGCGGGACTCCTACGAGCAGTACTTC,CASSKEVSQRDSYEQYF
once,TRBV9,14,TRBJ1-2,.,TGTGCCAGCAGCGTAGTGGGGGACAACTATGGCTACACCTTC,CASSVVGDNYGYTF
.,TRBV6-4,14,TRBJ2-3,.,TGTGCCAGCAGACGGACAGCGAGCACAGATACGCAGTATTTT,CASRRTASTDTQYF
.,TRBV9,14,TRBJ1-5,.,TGTGCCAGCAGCGTAGGGGCAGGCAATCAGCCCCAGCATTTT,CASSVGAGNQPQHF
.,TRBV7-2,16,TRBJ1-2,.,TGTGCCAGCAGCTTCCGATCTGCAGGGGCGTTCTATGGCTACACCTTC,CASSFRSAGAFYGYTF
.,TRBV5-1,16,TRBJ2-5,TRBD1,TGCGCCAGCAGCTTGGTATGGGGGACAGAGCAAGAGACCCAGTACTTC,CASSLVWGTEQETQYF
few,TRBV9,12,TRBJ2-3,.,TGTGCCAGCAGCCCGATGCAGGATACGCAGTATTTT,CASSPMQDTQYF
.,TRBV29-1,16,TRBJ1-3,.,TGCAGCGTTGAAGATCTTAGCCTGACCTCTGGAAACACCATATATTTT,CSVEDLSLTSGNTIYF
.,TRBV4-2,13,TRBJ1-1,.,TGTGCCAGCAGCTTGGGAGGGAGGACTGAAGCTTTCTTT,CASSLGGRTEAFF